This T cell receptor beta chain appears in the sequencing data of a study of OX40 agonist ivuxolimab in advanced cancers. Background on the study: Patients were treated with ivuxolimab, an agonistic anti-OX40 (CD134) antibody.

At baseline, cycle 4 day 1, and cycle 7 day 1, blood was sampled. In the case of this clone: Its specificity is unknown.

The study's findings and limits: The antigens recognized by the expanded peripheral T cells, that is their antigen specificity, were not determined. Clonal expansion by week 6 occurred in CD4+ and CD8+ blood T cells (at 0.1 to 3.0 mg/kg).

Measured with immunoSEQ multiplex PCR; TCRdb has only the in-frame clones, and not every one. This table holds over 65,000 clones, 88% found once. The CDR3 extends over 15 amino acids. Per germline, CDR1 SGHNT and CDR2 YENEEA. J lost 4 bases, V lost 4 bases, and 3 bases had no gene match. The sequencing here drew on CD4+ or CD8+ T cells sorted from blood, taken in a trial of the OX40 agonist ivuxolimab. This chain links TRBV11-3 with TRBJ2-1; 11 nucleotides align to TRBD2. The receptor comes from an adult with an advanced solid tumor such as melanoma, head and neck, liver or kidney cancer. CDR3 in amino acids: CASSWGTSGYNEQFF. CDR3 in DNA: TGTGCCAGCAGCTGGGGGACTAGCGGTTACAATGAGCAGTTCTTC. Full variable domain (outside the CDR3, taken from reference TRBV11-3 and TRBJ2-1): EAGVVQSPRYKIIEKKQPVAFWCNPISGHNTLYWYLQNLGQGPELLIRYENEEAVDDSQLPKDRFSAERLKGVDSTLKIQPAELGDSAVYLCASSWGTSGYNEQFFGPGTRLTVL.